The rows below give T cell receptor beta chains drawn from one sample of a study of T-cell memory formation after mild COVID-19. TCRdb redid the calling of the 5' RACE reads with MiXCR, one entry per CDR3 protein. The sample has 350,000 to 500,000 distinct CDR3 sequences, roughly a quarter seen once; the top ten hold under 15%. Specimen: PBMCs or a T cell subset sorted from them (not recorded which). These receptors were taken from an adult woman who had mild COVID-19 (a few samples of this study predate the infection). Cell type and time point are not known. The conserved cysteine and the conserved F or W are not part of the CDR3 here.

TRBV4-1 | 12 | ASSPRTGSNEQF
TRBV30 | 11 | AWGPNGNQPQH
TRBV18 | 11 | ASSSLGLTEAF
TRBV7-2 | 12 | ASSQWGAKETQY
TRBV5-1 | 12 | ASSDGGGITEAF
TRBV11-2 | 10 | ASSSLPNGYT
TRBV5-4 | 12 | ASQGQRQNTEAF
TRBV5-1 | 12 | ASGSGAGDTEAF
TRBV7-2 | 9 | ASRVADTQY
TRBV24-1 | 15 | ATSDRDRPSSYNEQF
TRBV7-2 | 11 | ATGWGSHNEQF
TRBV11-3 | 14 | ASSHTGHGSRNTQY
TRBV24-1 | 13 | ATSVHRSGADTQY
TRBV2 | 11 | ASANDRRYGYT
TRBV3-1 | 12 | ASGENGGREPQH
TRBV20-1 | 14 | SAREYPRTSVNEQF
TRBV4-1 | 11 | ASSQEVSSPQH
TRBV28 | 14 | ASSPPGARSDTEAF
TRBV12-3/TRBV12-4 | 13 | ASSLMIGGTGELF
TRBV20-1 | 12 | SASREGGQETQY